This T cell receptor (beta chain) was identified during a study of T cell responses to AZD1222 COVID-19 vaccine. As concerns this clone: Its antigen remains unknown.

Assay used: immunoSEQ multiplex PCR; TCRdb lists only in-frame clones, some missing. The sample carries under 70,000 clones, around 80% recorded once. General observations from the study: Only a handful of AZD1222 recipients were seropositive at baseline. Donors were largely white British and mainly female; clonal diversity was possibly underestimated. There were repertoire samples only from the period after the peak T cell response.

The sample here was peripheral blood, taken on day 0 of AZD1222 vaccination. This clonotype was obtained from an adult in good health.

CDR3 nucleotides: TGTGCCAGCAGTTTTAGCGGAAGATCTAACATTCAGTACTTC. Encoded protein: CASSFSGRSNIQYF. The chain combines TRBV27 with TRBJ2-4, with D maybe TRBD2 (6 bases). The germline V and J ends were trimmed by 3 bases and 7 bases, with 13 bases remaining between them. Germline assignment: CDR1 MNHEY and CDR2 SMNVEV (reference sequence). CDR3 length: 14 residues.